A single sample gave rise to the 18 T cell receptor beta chains below, sequenced in a study of tumor and adjacent non-tumor tissue in lung cancer. A modified ARM-PCR protocol with three rounds of nested PCR amplified TCRbeta. TCRdb reprocessed the multiplex PCR reads with MiXCR, giving one entry per CDR3 protein. The sample records approximately 86,000 distinct CDR3 sequences, approximately 77% being singletons. The template was RNA from unsorted bulk tissue. The sample was lung tumor tissue. The receptors originated from a woman aged 40-49 years with non-small cell lung cancer.

This chain links TRBV11-1 with TRBJ2-2; either TRBD1 or TRBD2 may fit D (5 bases each). Germline V lookup: CDR1 SGHAT, CDR2 FQDESV (reference sequence). Trimming pared 6 bases from V and 3 bases from J, leaving 11 bases between. This CDR3 comprises 14 residues. The CDR3 loop reads CASSRDGHTGELFF. In nucleotides, the CDR3 is TGTGCCAGCAGTCGGGACGGGCACACCGGGGAGCTGTTTTTT.

This clonotype was picked up many times. The chain carries TRBV10-2 and TRBJ1-5; TRBD1 matches 10 bases. The junction had 1 base not matched to a gene; V was cut back by 7 bases and J by 4 bases. Germline values: CDR1 WSHSY, CDR2 SAAADI. This CDR3 contains 13 residues. CDR3 sequence reads: CASKDRGNQPQHF. The CDR3 DNA reads TGCGCCAGCAAGGACAGGGGGAATCAGCCCCAGCATTTT.

This clonotype appeared a single time. Germline is not matched at one junction end, which may reflect a read error. The J gene is TRBJ2-3, the V gene TRBV29-1; D may be TRBD2 (8 bases). This CDR3 has 15 residues. Germline V CDR1 and CDR2: SQVTM, ANQGSEA. CDR3 sequence (DNA): TGCAGCGTTGAAATGATTGGCGGGGGGACAGATACACAGTATTTT. It codes for CSVEMIGGGTDTQYF.

On this clonotype itself: Being one base from a much bigger clone, this may be a read error. The final CDR3 position lacks the conserved phenylalanine or tryptophan, pointing to a likely read error. J is TRBJ1-2 and V is TRBV6-2 or TRBV6-3, with TRBD1 identical over 8 bases. This CDR3 is built from 12 residues. Trimming cost V 7 bases and J 3 bases; bases outside gene matches: 1. Germline CDR1 and CDR2: MNHEY and SVGEGT. The CDR3 reads CASKTGDYGYTL. The CDR3 bases are TGTGCCAGCAAGACAGGGGACTATGGCTACACCTTA.

This clonotype occurred once. The chain employs TRBV6-2 or TRBV6-3 and TRBJ2-7, with a tentative D call TRBD1 (5 bases). V lost 8 bases and J lost 6, with 23 bases in between. From germline, CDR1 is MNHEY and CDR2 SVGEGT. The CDR3 covers 15 residues. CDR3 sequence: CASLSAVGRSCEQYF. CDR3 DNA: TGTGCCAGCCTGTCGGCGGTGGGGCGAAGCTGCGAGCAGTACTTC.

With regard to this clonotype: One end of the junction fails to match germline, which may point to a read error. This chain connects TRBV7-9 to TRBJ2-7; D not resolved. Germline-derived CDR1 and CDR2 are SEHNR and FQNEAQ (reference sequence). CDR3 length equals 13 residues. The CDR3 loop reads CPSSIFSTYEQYF. The CDR3 coding sequence is TGTCCCAGCAGCATATTCTCCACCTACGAGCAGTACTTC.

Worth noting for this clonotype: Sequence at one end of the junction differs from germline and may be a read error. The chain carries TRBV20-1 and TRBJ2-7; D remains ambiguous. Germline CDR1 reads DFQATT; CDR2 reads SNEGSKA (reference sequence). The CDR3 sequence is 14 residues long. The DNA of the CDR3 is TGCAGTGCTAGGTCTCTCGGATTCACATACGAGCAGTGCTTC. This encodes CSARSLGFTYEQCF.

Points on this clonotype: One base away lies a much larger clone, so this may be a sequencing read error. The V gene is TRBV20-1, the J gene TRBJ2-1; 10 bases match TRBD1. The germline V gene encodes CDR1 DFQATT and CDR2 SNEGSKA (reference sequence). With V trimmed by 8 bases and J by 8 bases, 9 bases remained unmatched. The CDR3 is 13 amino acids. The DNA of the CDR3 is TGCAGTACTGGGGACAGGGGATTCCATGAGCAGTTCTTC. It encodes CSTGDRGFHEQFF.

This clonotype has at least ten counts. This chain links TRBV6-5 with TRBJ2-7, with D unclear. Trimming took 7 bases from V and 0 from J, leaving 10 bases between them. The CDR3 spans 13 residues. The germline gives CDR1 MNHEY, CDR2 SVGAGI. The CDR3 nucleotides read TGTGCCAGCACGGCGGCGAGCTCCTACGAGCAGTACTTC. Translation: CASTAASSYEQYF.

The sample holds many counts of this clonotype. This chain connects TRBV12-3 or TRBV12-4 to TRBJ1-2; a possible D gene is TRBD1 (6 bases). CDR3 length: 14 residues. V lost 3 bases and J lost 7, with 15 bases in between. The CDR3 is CASSFRAGDSGYTF. Written as DNA, the CDR3 is TGTGCCAGCAGTTTCCGAGCAGGGGATAGTGGCTACACCTTC.

With regard to this clonotype: At one end, the junction sequence differs from germline, possibly due to a read error. J is TRBJ2-1 and V is TRBV5-4, with 7 nucleotides matching TRBD2. The CDR3 has 15 amino acids. CDR1 and CDR2 from the germline V gene are SGHNT and YYREEE (reference sequence). CDR3 in amino acids: CASSLSAGVYNEQLF. The DNA for the CDR3 is TGTGCCAGTAGCTTGAGTGCGGGGGTTTACAATGAGCAGTTATTC.

The V gene is TRBV29-1, the J gene TRBJ2-7; 7 nucleotides line up with TRBD1. The end of the DNA aligns better with TRBJ1-2, so the J call may be wrong. CDR3 size: 14 residues. Germline CDR1 is SQVTM and CDR2 is ANQGSEA. The CDR3 here is CSVAQGLGSYGYTF. CDR3 nucleotides: TGCAGCGTTGCACAGGGGCTGGGGAGCTATGGCTACACCTTC.

Note on this clonotype: The CDR3 does not close with the conserved phenylalanine or tryptophan, likely indicating a read error. The rearrangement joins TRBV6-2 or TRBV6-3 to TRBJ1-1; D is undetermined. This CDR3 spans 14 amino acids. Germline-derived CDR1 and CDR2 are MNHEY and SVGEGT. CDR3 in amino acids: CGSSQQNRNTEAFY. The CDR3 DNA sequence: TGTGGCAGCAGTCAGCAGAATCGGAACACTGAAGCTTTCTAT.

This clonotype came up many times. The V gene is TRBV6-2 or TRBV6-3, the J gene TRBJ1-2; D ambiguous. V dropped 8 bases and J dropped 1 base, with 11 bases sitting between them. The germline CDR1 and CDR2 sequences are MNHEY and SVGEGT. The CDR3 totals 13 residues. The CDR3 DNA is TGTGCCAGCCGAGACCCACTTAACTATGGCTACACCTTC. Translated, it gives CASRDPLNYGYTF.

This clonotype was recorded once. This may stem from a read error, because a much larger clone lies one nucleotide away. V and J are TRBV7-9 and TRBJ2-5; D possibly corresponds to TRBD1 (6 bases). This CDR3 region has 12 residues. V lost 5 bases to trimming and J lost 14 bases, with 18 bases between them. The germline V gene has CDR1 SEHNR and CDR2 FQNEAQ (reference sequence). The CDR3 here is CASSIPGTPAYF. CDR3 bases: TGTGCCAGCAGCATCCCCGGGACACCCGCCTACTTC.

In this sample, this clonotype turned up once. A read error may produce the germline difference seen at one junction end. The chain uses TRBV20-1 and TRBJ2-1, with D perhaps matching TRBD1 (6 bases). Germline CDR1 and CDR2: DFQATT and SNEGSKA (reference sequence). The CDR3 sequence is 16 residues long. Here the CDR3 reads CSVRVSRQVSYKEQFF. As DNA, the CDR3 is TGCAGTGTTAGAGTTTCGAGACAGGTTTCCTACAAAGAGCAGTTCTTC.

The V and J genes are TRBV20-1 and TRBJ2-5, with D possibly being TRBD1 (6 bases). This CDR3 comprises 16 residues. Germline V CDR1 and CDR2: DFQATT, SNEGSKA (reference sequence). DNA for the CDR3: TGCTATGCTAGAGGCGGACAGTTACTTTTGCATGAGACCCAGTACTTC. Translation: CYARGGQLLLHETQYF.

This clonotype has a count of ten or more. The chain combines TRBV4-2 with TRBJ1-5, with D uncertain. V was clipped by 0 bases and J by 4 bases, with 7 bases between them. The CDR3 contains 14 residues. The germline V gene encodes CDR1 LGHNA and CDR2 YNFKEQ. DNA for the CDR3: TGTGCCAGCAGCCAAGATGGCCCGAATCAGCCCCAGCATTTT. Translated, it gives CASSQDGPNQPQHF.